The 19 T cell receptor beta chains below all came from one sample that was sequenced in a study of OX40 agonist ivuxolimab in advanced cancers. Sequencing used immunoSEQ multiplex PCR; TCRdb keeps in-frame clones, though not all of them. Among some 69,000 clones listed, more than 70% were seen once. The source was CD4+ or CD8+ T cells sorted from blood, collected in a trial of the OX40 agonist ivuxolimab. These receptors were collected from an adult with an advanced solid tumor such as melanoma, head and neck, liver or kidney cancer.

J is TRBJ2-2 and V is TRBV9; D unclear. This CDR3 is built from 16 residues. CDR1 and CDR2 (germline): SGDLS, YYNGEE. Trimming shortened V by 0 bases and J by 0 bases, and 9 bases separated the two germline ends. The CDR3 nucleotides are TGTGCCAGCAGCGTAGTGTCAGCCCCGAACACCGGGGAGCTGTTTTTT. Residues: CASSVVSAPNTGELFF.

V is TRBV27 and J is TRBJ2-2, with D uncertain. V lost 1 base to trimming and J lost 1 base, with 4 bases between them. This CDR3 spans 14 amino acids. CDR1 and CDR2 from the germline V gene are MNHEY and SMNVEV (reference sequence). CDR3 sequence reads: CASSLWLNTGELFF. The CDR3 DNA follows: TGTGCCAGCAGTTTATGGCTGAACACCGGGGAGCTGTTTTTT.

This chain links TRBV5-1 with TRBJ1-6; no firm D call. The CDR3 contains 13 residues. The germline V gene has CDR1 SGHRS and CDR2 YFSETQ. Deletions cut 1 base from V and 5 bases from J, with 4 bases between. As DNA, the CDR3 is TGCGCCAGCAGCTTGCAGGATAATTCACCCCTCCACTTT. Amino acid sequence: CASSLQDNSPLHF.

V gene TRBV5-4 combines with J gene TRBJ1-2; D gene uncertain. The CDR3 contains 15 residues. From germline, CDR1 is SGHNT and CDR2 YYREEE (reference sequence). Trimming took off 5 bases at V and 0 bases at J, with 14 bases between the two ends. CDR3 in DNA: TGTGCCAGCAGTAGGTCAGCAGGAGCTAACTATGGCTACACCTTC. It specifies CASSRSAGANYGYTF.

The chain uses TRBV11-2 and TRBJ2-1; 10 bases align to TRBD1. Trimming at V came to 4 bases and at J to 3 bases, leaving 3 bases not matched to a gene. CDR1 is SGHAT, CDR2 FQNNGV, per germline. CDR3 length: 15 amino acids. CDR3 sequence (DNA): TGTGCCAGCAGCTCCCGGGACAGGGGCTACAATGAGCAGTTCTTC. Translation gives CASSSRDRGYNEQFF.

The chain carries TRBV10-3 and TRBJ2-7, with 7 bases fitting TRBD1. CDR1 is ENHRY, CDR2 SYGVKD, per germline. J was trimmed by 2 bases and V by 6 bases; bases with no gene match: 10. The length of the CDR3 is 15 residues. CDR3 bases: TGTGCCATCAGGTCCGGGGAGACAGGGCCCTACGAGCAGTACTTC. Its protein is CAIRSGETGPYEQYF.

The CDR3 loop is CASSGQADSNQPQHF. The CDR3 nucleotides are TGTGCCAGCAGTGGACAGGCGGATAGCAATCAGCCCCAGCATTTT. The chain joins TRBV2 to TRBJ1-5; D is perhaps TRBD1 (6 bases). The CDR3 extends over 15 amino acids. Per the germline V gene, CDR1 is SNHLY and CDR2 is FYNNEI. The V end was cut by 4 bases, the J end by 0 bases, with 10 bases between. The full variable domain, with the rest looked up from reference TRBV2 and TRBJ1-5, is EPEVTQTPSHQVTQMGQEVILRCVPISNHLYFYWYRQILGQKVEFLVSFYNNEISEKSEIFDDQFSVERPDGSNFTLKIRSTKLEDSAMYFCASSGQADSNQPQHFGDGTRLSIL.

The chain couples TRBV7-9 to TRBJ2-1; 9 nucleotides match TRBD2. The J segment lost 2 bases and the V segment lost 0 bases, leaving 5 bases of the junction unmatched. The CDR3 has 17 residues. The germline V gene encodes CDR1 SEHNR and CDR2 FQNEAQ (reference sequence). This chain's CDR3 is CASSLAPSSGTYNEQFF. The CDR3, as DNA: TGTGCCAGCAGCTTAGCGCCGTCTAGCGGGACCTACAATGAGCAGTTCTTC.

The rearrangement uses TRBV28 and TRBJ1-5; 11 bases map to TRBD1. CDR1 MDHEN and CDR2 SYDVKM come from the germline V gene. The CDR3 spans 20 residues. Unmatched junction bases numbered 14, after V lost 4 bases and J lost 0 bases. CDR3 nucleotide sequence: TGTGCCAGCAGTTCGGACAGGGGGCCAGTTTCTCATTATAGCAATCAGCCCCAGCATTTT. Translated: CASSSDRGPVSHYSNQPQHF.

This chain uses TRBV25-1 with TRBJ1-2; maybe TRBD1 (6 bases). The CDR3 length is 16 residues. Germline CDR1 and CDR2: MGHDK and SYGVNS. V lost 3 bases, J lost 7 bases, and 21 bases lay in between. The CDR3 here is CASSEPGGGGRSGYTF. CDR3 nucleotides: TGTGCCAGCAGTGAGCCCGGAGGGGGGGGCAGATCTGGCTACACCTTC.

The chain recombines TRBV19 with TRBJ1-4, with D uncertain. The germline gives CDR1 LNHDA, CDR2 SQIVND (reference sequence). The CDR3 has 13 amino acids. Trimming stripped 1 base from V and 8 bases from J, with 8 bases between. CDR3 nucleotides: TGTGCCAGTAGTATAGGGGCCAGGGAAAAACTGTTTTTT. It codes for CASSIGAREKLFF. Drawing the rest from reference TRBV19 and TRBJ1-4, the complete variable domain is DGGITQSPKYLFRKEGQNVTLSCEQNLNHDAMYWYRQDPGQGLRLIYYSQIVNDFQKGDIAEGYSVSREKKESFPLTVTSAQKNPTAFYLCASSIGAREKLFFGSGTQLSVL.

This chain uses TRBV11-2 with TRBJ2-7, with D possibly matching TRBD2 (6 bases). The CDR3 is 14 residues long. Germline V CDR1 and CDR2: SGHAT, FQNNGV. The ends were cut back, 1 base at V and 2 bases at J, with 9 bases in the middle. CDR3 sequence (DNA): TGTGCCAGCAGCTTAGGTCGGGGGACCTACGAGCAGTACTTC. It specifies CASSLGRGTYEQYF.

This clone has a single count. The chain combines TRBV18 with TRBJ2-7, with 9 bases identical to TRBD1. This CDR3 contains 16 residues. The J segment lost 6 bases and the V segment lost 3 bases, leaving 12 bases of the junction unmatched. Germline V gene data show CDR1 as KGHSH and CDR2 as LQKENI. The CDR3 DNA reads TGTGCCAGCTCACCTTATGACAGGGGGGGATTAATCGAGCAGTACTTC. It encodes CASSPYDRGGLIEQYF.

The chain employs TRBV30 and TRBJ2-2; TRBD1 matches 7 bases. J lost 5 bases, V lost 5 bases, and 5 bases had no gene match. Germline V gene sequence: CDR1 GTSNPN, CDR2 SVGIG (reference sequence). The CDR3 has 13 residues. CDR3 DNA sequence: TGTGCCTGGCAGACAGGGTGGACCGGGGAGCTGTTTTTT. Translating it yields CAWQTGWTGELFF.

The rearrangement uses TRBV27 and TRBJ2-7; 8 bases fit TRBD1. V was clipped by 4 bases and J by 6 bases; unmatched bases: 8. CDR1 and CDR2 from the germline V gene are MNHEY and SMNVEV (reference sequence). This CDR3 has 14 residues. CDR3 sequence reads: CASSSSGTGGEQYF. The CDR3 DNA follows: TGTGCCAGCAGTTCTTCCGGGACAGGAGGCGAGCAGTACTTC.

This clone was counted a few times. V usage is TRBV5-1 and J usage is TRBJ2-3, with 12 bases identical to TRBD2. This CDR3 has 17 amino acids. J was trimmed by 3 bases and V by 3 bases; bases with no gene match: 8. Germline V gives CDR1 SGHRS, CDR2 YFSETQ. The CDR3 here is CASSSAASGGATDTQYF. CDR3 DNA sequence: TGCGCCAGCAGCTCCGCGGCTAGCGGGGGGGCGACAGATACGCAGTATTTT. Complete variable domain (other parts from reference TRBV5-1 and TRBJ2-3): KAGVTQTPRYLIKTRGQQVTLSCSPISGHRSVSWYQQTPGQGLQFLFEYFSETQRNKGNFPGRFSGRQFSNSRSEMNVSTLELGDSALYLCASSSAASGGATDTQYFGPGTRLTVL.

The V call is TRBV5-1, the J call TRBJ2-3; 9 bases align to TRBD1. The CDR3 contains 15 residues. The junction had 7 bases not matched to a gene; V was cut back by 4 bases and J by 4 bases. The germline gives CDR1 SGHRS, CDR2 YFSETQ. The CDR3 bases are TGCGCCAGCAGCCCCCGGGGACAGGGACCAGATACGCAGTATTTT. As protein: CASSPRGQGPDTQYF.

The gene calls are TRBV5-1 and TRBJ2-2; 9 nucleotides match TRBD2. This CDR3 region has 15 residues. Trimming at V came to 5 bases and at J to 8 bases, leaving 10 bases not matched to a gene. The V gene's germline CDR1 is SGHRS and CDR2 YFSETQ. CDR3 in amino acids: CASSIQREAGGELFF. The DNA of the CDR3 is TGCGCCAGCAGTATCCAGCGGGAGGCTGGAGGGGAGCTGTTTTTT.

This chain uses TRBV7-3 with TRBJ2-1; D tentatively fits TRBD1 or TRBD2 (6 bases each). Germline V gives CDR1 SGHTA, CDR2 FQGTGA. CDR3 length: 16 residues. V was shortened by 2 bases and J by 9 bases, with 20 bases between the two germline ends. The CDR3 spells CASSLATGPRRGEQFF. As DNA, the CDR3 is TGTGCCAGCAGCTTAGCCACAGGGCCGCGGAGGGGTGAGCAGTTCTTC.